This note documents a single T cell receptor (beta chain) sequence. Germline V gives CDR1 MNHEY, CDR2 SMNVEV (reference sequence). The CDR3 consists of 13 residues. J gave up 8 bases and V 5 bases, and 4 bases lay outside the gene matches. Grouping used clinical history reported by participants in a survey and questionnaire. Generated by immunoSEQ multiplex PCR, the TCRdb table keeps only in-frame clones and is missing some. The sample yields around 240,000 clones, around 90% seen once. The data belong to a study of blood T cell repertoires in COVID-19. On the study more broadly: Samples of COVID-19 (acute and convalescent) were obtained from the United States, Italy and Spain.

The chain links TRBV27 to TRBJ1-4; TRBD1 matches 8 bases. The sample was PBMCs or T cells enriched from blood (not recorded which). The TCR originated in a man aged 50-60 years who had been exposed to COVID-19. The CDR3 region has the DNA TGTGCCAGCAGTGCAAACAGGGGGGAAAAACTGTTTTTT. Translating gives CASSANRGEKLFF.